The 9 T cell receptor beta chains reported below all come from one sample, sequenced in a study of blood T cell repertoires in COVID-19. Some clones are missing from TCRdb's copy, which holds only in-frame ones; the method was immunoSEQ multiplex PCR. The repertoire consists of some 76,000 clones, with around 86% occurring once and the leading ten covering around 9.9%. Sequencing input: peripheral blood. The receptors derive from a woman in her late teens or twenties with acute or convalescent COVID-19.

V is TRBV6-6 and J is TRBJ2-1, with D possibly matching TRBD1 (6 bases). The CDR3 length is 13 residues. Trimming removed 8 bases at V and 6 bases at J, with 14 bases between. Germline-derived CDR1 and CDR2 are MNHNY and SVGAGI (reference sequence). The CDR3 DNA follows: TGTGCCAGCGGAGTGGGGGCCTTCAATGAGCAGTTCTTC. The encoded protein is CASGVGAFNEQFF.

The chain combines TRBV28 with TRBJ2-2, with TRBD1 as a possible D gene (6 bases). V shed 5 bases and J shed 2 bases, with 12 bases lying between them. This CDR3 spans 15 amino acids. Per the germline V gene, CDR1 is MDHEN and CDR2 is SYDVKM. CDR3 coding DNA: TGTGCCAGCAGTCCCAGGGGTTTTAACACCGGGGAGCTGTTTTTT. This gives the protein CASSPRGFNTGELFF.

This chain links TRBV4-3 with TRBJ2-2, with 8 bases aligning to TRBD2. V shed 0 bases, J shed 6 bases, and the junction held 9 bases outside the gene matches. The V gene's germline CDR1 is LGHNA and CDR2 YSLEER. The CDR3 spans 17 residues. The CDR3 loop is CASSQDPTGGPSGELFF. CDR3 DNA: TGCGCCAGCAGCCAAGATCCCACGGGAGGGCCTTCCGGGGAGCTGTTTTTT.

The V and J genes are TRBV29-1 and TRBJ1-5; TRBD1 is a possible D gene (6 bases). V gave up 4 bases and J gave up 7 bases, with 20 bases separating them. The CDR3 is 15 residues long. Germline V gene lookup returns CDR1 SQVTM and CDR2 ANQGSEA. CDR3 sequence (DNA): TGCAGCGTTGCTGCCGGGACAAGTTTAGACCAGCCCCAGCATTTT. Translated: CSVAAGTSLDQPQHF.

The chain has TRBV7-2 and TRBJ2-1, with 10 positions matching TRBD2. The CDR3 totals 17 residues. The germline V gene encodes CDR1 SGHTA and CDR2 FQGNSA. V was pared by 0 bases and J by 7 bases, with 9 bases of the junction left unmatched. CDR3 sequence reads: CASSLAYIAGGLNEQFF. In nucleotides, the CDR3 is TGTGCCAGCAGCTTAGCGTACATAGCGGGAGGTCTAAATGAGCAGTTCTTC.

The chain carries TRBV5-6 and TRBJ2-1; 7 nucleotides align to TRBD2. This CDR3 has 17 amino acids. The V gene end was trimmed by 4 bases and the J gene end by 1 base; junction bases not matched to a gene: 11. From germline, CDR1 is SGHDT and CDR2 YYEEEE. CDR3 DNA sequence: TGTGCCAGCAGCCTGGGCGGCGGGAGTGCGTCCTACAATGAGCAGTTCTTC. Its protein product is CASSLGGGSASYNEQFF.

This chain connects TRBV27 to TRBJ1-1; a weak D match, TRBD1 (6 bases). CDR1 and CDR2 from the germline V gene are MNHEY and SMNVEV (reference sequence). V was shortened by 5 bases and J by 4 bases, with 14 bases between the two germline ends. The length of the CDR3 is 14 residues. The CDR3 spells CASSLQGWTTEAFF. CDR3 nucleotides: TGTGCCAGCAGTCTACAGGGTTGGACCACTGAAGCTTTCTTT.

The chain employs TRBV6-1 and TRBJ1-2; D not resolved. Deletions cut 2 bases from V and 0 bases from J, with 10 bases between. The CDR3 length is 15 residues. CDR1 MNHNS and CDR2 SASEGT come from the germline V gene. The CDR3 is CASSEIGRANYGYTF. CDR3 nucleotides: TGTGCCAGCAGTGAAATTGGGAGAGCTAACTATGGCTACACCTTC.

The chain couples TRBV28 to TRBJ1-3; TRBD1 might be the D (5 bases). The V gene lost 5 bases and the J gene lost 8 bases, with 22 bases spanning the gap. This CDR3 spans 16 amino acids. The germline gives CDR1 MDHEN, CDR2 SYDVKM. The CDR3 protein is CASSPGLFGAFDTIYF. CDR3 sequence (DNA): TGTGCCAGCAGTCCCGGGCTATTTGGGGCGTTTGACACCATATATTTT.